One sample yielded the 18 T cell receptor beta chains listed below, sequenced in a study of T-cell reconstitution after alpha-beta-depleted transplantation in children. Library preparation (for TCRbeta) was performed with unique molecular identifiers. TCRdb analysed the PCR reads with MiXCR anew, one entry per CDR3 protein. The repertoire holds roughly 790,000 distinct CDR3 sequences, with roughly 16% as singletons. Sequences were derived from PBMCs, mostly from graft donor cells, sampled 360 days after TCRalphabeta/CD19-depleted stem cell transplant. These receptors came from a male patient younger than 18 who had a stem cell transplant for acute lymphoblastic leukemia, so the T cells may come from the graft donor.

The chain is built from TRBV12-3 or TRBV12-4 and TRBJ2-7; the D gene is possibly TRBD2 (6 bases). This CDR3 is 15 amino acids long. The ends were cut back, 1 base at V and 2 bases at J, with 12 bases in the middle. The CDR3 DNA sequence: TGTGCCAGCAGTTTAGGGACTACCCTTCCCTACGAGCAGTACTTC. It codes for CASSLGTTLPYEQYF.

The rearrangement uses TRBV12-3 or TRBV12-4 and TRBJ2-1; D not resolved. CDR3 length equals 12 residues. Trimming took off 2 bases at V and 9 bases at J, with 8 bases between the two ends. This chain's CDR3 is CASSLSAIEQFF. The CDR3 DNA follows: TGTGCCAGCAGTTTATCGGCTATTGAGCAGTTCTTC.

The chain links TRBV29-1 to TRBJ2-5; D is unresolved. The CDR3 length is 13 residues. Germline-derived CDR1 and CDR2 are SQVTM and ANQGSEA. The germline V and J ends were trimmed by 6 bases and 4 bases, with 15 bases remaining between them. The chain's CDR3 is CSVILSKLETQYF. The CDR3 region has the DNA TGCAGCGTGATCCTTAGTAAACTAGAGACCCAGTACTTC.

The table lists this clonotype with a few counts. This chain connects TRBV7-8 to TRBJ2-2, with 10 bases fitting TRBD2. V trimming: 5 bases; J trimming: 5 bases; junction bases outside the gene matches: 8. The CDR3 runs 16 residues. Germline V gene data show CDR1 as SGHVS and CDR2 as FQNEAQ. CDR3 DNA: TGTGCCAGCAGCACTAGGACTAGCGGTCCAACCGGGGAGCTGTTTTTT. It encodes CASSTRTSGPTGELFF.

The V gene is TRBV9, the J gene TRBJ1-5; D perhaps matches TRBD1 (5 bases). The length of the CDR3 is 15 residues. V dropped 6 bases and J dropped 3 bases, with 16 bases sitting between them. Germline V gene lookup returns CDR1 SGDLS and CDR2 YYNGEE. The CDR3 is CASTRTGTPNQPQHF. For the CDR3, the DNA is TGTGCCAGCACCCGAACCGGGACCCCCAATCAGCCCCAGCATTTT.

This rearrangement joins TRBV7-8 to TRBJ2-7, with D uncertain. Trimming stripped 5 bases from V and 7 bases from J, with 18 bases between. Germline V gene sequence: CDR1 SGHVS, CDR2 FQNEAQ. The CDR3 is 14 amino acids. CDR3 protein: CASSRRWSLLEQYF. CDR3 DNA: TGTGCCAGCAGCCGCCGGTGGAGTCTTTTAGAGCAGTACTTC.

The V call is TRBV12-3 or TRBV12-4, the J call TRBJ1-2; no firm D call. The V end lost 3 bases, the J end lost 5 bases, and 7 bases lay between the germline ends. The CDR3 consists of 12 residues. CDR3: CASSFIGYGYTF. For the CDR3, the DNA is TGTGCCAGCAGTTTTATTGGGTATGGCTACACCTTC.

In its sample, this clonotype was seen a few times. The chain recombines TRBV7-9 with TRBJ1-2; the D is unclear. The CDR3 loop spans 14 amino acids. Germline-derived CDR1 and CDR2 are SEHNR and FQNEAQ (reference sequence). Trimming took off 3 bases at V and 6 bases at J, with 14 bases between the two ends. The CDR3 DNA sequence: TGTGCCAGCAGCTTGTGGACCAGCACCGATGGCTACACCTTC. Its translation is CASSLWTSTDGYTF.

Remarks on this clonotype: Since a much larger clone is just one base distant, this may be a read error. The rearrangement uses TRBV3-1 and TRBJ2-2; D possibly uses TRBD1 or TRBD2 (6 bases each). The CDR3 spans 19 residues. Germline V lookup: CDR1 LGHDT, CDR2 YNNKEL (reference sequence). The CDR3 region is CTSSTRIQGGNVDTGELFF. In nucleotides, the CDR3 is TGTACCAGCAGTACCCGAATTCAAGGGGGGAACGTAGACACCGGGGAGCTGTTTTTT.

The chain has TRBV7-9 and TRBJ2-2; 8 positions agree with TRBD1. CDR3 length equals 16 residues. Unmatched junction bases numbered 8, after V lost 5 bases and J lost 3 bases. Germline-derived CDR1 and CDR2 are SEHNR and FQNEAQ (reference sequence). Here the CDR3 DNA reads TGTGCCAGCAGCCCCAGGACAGGGTATGACACCGGGGAGCTGTTTTTT. Protein product: CASSPRTGYDTGELFF.

The chain carries TRBV12-3 or TRBV12-4 and TRBJ1-5; D is unclear. This CDR3 is 11 amino acids long. Trimming cost V 5 bases and J 4 bases, with 3 bases left between them. The CDR3 DNA is TGTGCCAGCAGTGAGAATCAGCCCCAGCATTTT. Translation: CASSENQPQHF.

This rearrangement joins TRBV5-4 to TRBJ2-1, with D tentatively TRBD1 or TRBD2 (6 bases each). Germline CDR1 reads SGHNT; CDR2 reads YYREEE (reference sequence). The CDR3 length is 17 residues. V was clipped by 2 bases and J by 0 bases, with 15 bases between them. The CDR3 DNA reads TGTGCCAGCAGCTTAGTCGGGGGCCACGGCTCCTACAATGAGCAGTTCTTC. Its protein is CASSLVGGHGSYNEQFF.

The chain couples TRBV5-5 to TRBJ2-7; D remains ambiguous. The CDR3 totals 14 residues. The ends were cut back, 4 bases at V and 3 bases at J, with 14 bases in the middle. The germline gives CDR1 SGHKS, CDR2 YYEKEE (reference sequence). The CDR3: CASSRVTSVYEQYF. In nucleotides, the CDR3 is TGTGCCAGCAGCAGGGTGACCAGCGTCTACGAGCAGTACTTC. The full variable domain, its missing parts supplied by reference TRBV5-5 and TRBJ2-7, is DAGVTQSPTHLIKTRGQQVTLRCSPISGHKSVSWYQQVLGQGPQFIFQYYEKEERGRGNFPDRFSARQFPNYSSELNVNALLLGDSALYLCASSRVTSVYEQYFGPGTRLTVT.

This clonotype was found a few times. The rearrangement links TRBV12-3 or TRBV12-4 to TRBJ2-5; a possible D gene is TRBD1 (7 bases). The CDR3 is made up of 15 amino acids. The V end lost 6 bases, the J end lost 5 bases, and 19 bases lay between the germline ends. The CDR3: CASSPRSGGRETQYF. DNA of the CDR3: TGTGCCAGCAGCCCGCGCTCAGGGGGGAGGGAGACCCAGTACTTC.

Notes on this clonotype: One junction end disagrees with the germline gene, perhaps due to a read error. The rearrangement uses TRBV5-1 and TRBJ2-7, with no clear D. This CDR3 contains 15 residues. Germline loops: CDR1 SGHRS, CDR2 YFSETQ. The CDR3 DNA is TGCGCCAGCAGCTTGGCCCACACTGGCTCCTACGGGCAGTACTTC. Translated: CASSLAHTGSYGQYF.

This chain connects TRBV12-3 or TRBV12-4 to TRBJ1-5; D uncertain. The germline V and J ends were trimmed by 6 bases and 4 bases, with 13 bases remaining between them. The CDR3 extends over 14 amino acids. CDR3 region: CASSPGLTNQPQHF. CDR3 nucleotide sequence: TGTGCCAGCAGCCCCGGACTGACGAATCAGCCCCAGCATTTT.

This clonotype was detected a few times. The chain joins TRBV29-1 to TRBJ2-1; D may be TRBD2 (6 bases). Trimming shortened V by 4 bases and J by 9 bases, and 22 bases separated the two germline ends. The CDR3 is 15 residues long. Per the germline V gene, CDR1 is SQVTM and CDR2 is ANQGSEA. CDR3 in amino acids: CSVGGGSFTLPEQFF. CDR3 bases: TGCAGCGTTGGAGGAGGGTCCTTTACTCTGCCTGAGCAGTTCTTC.

This clonotype was observed a handful of times. V gene TRBV11-2 combines with J gene TRBJ1-2; TRBD1 might be the D (6 bases). This CDR3 is 14 amino acids long. The germline V gene encodes CDR1 SGHAT and CDR2 FQNNGV. V lost 1 base to trimming and J lost 3 bases, with 9 bases between them. The CDR3 nucleotides read TGTGCCAGCAGCTTAGCCGCAGGGGACTATGGCTACACCTTC. Protein: CASSLAAGDYGYTF. Based on the CDR3 plus reference TRBV11-2 and TRBJ1-2, the full variable domain is EAGVAQSPRYKIIEKRQSVAFWCNPISGHATLYWYQQILGQGPKLLIQFQNNGVVDDSQLPKDRFSAERLKGVDSTLKIQPAKLEDSAVYLCASSLAAGDYGYTFGSGTRLTVV.